This entry lists 20 T cell receptor beta chains sequenced from one sample in a study of T cells after yellow fever vaccination. TCRdb re-called the 5' RACE reads with MiXCR, one entry per CDR3 protein. Found here are roughly 310,000 distinct CDR3 sequences, roughly 8.7% of them singletons; the top ten hold 15% to 20%. The material was PBMCs, obtained on the day of the first yellow fever vaccination. All receptors derive from a man in his late teens or twenties who received the YFV17D yellow fever vaccine.

This clonotype appeared a few times. The V call is TRBV5-6, the J call TRBJ2-5; D ambiguous. Between the trimmed V and J ends, which lost 0 bases and 5 bases, there was a span of 11 bases. This CDR3 comprises 14 residues. The germline CDR1 and CDR2 sequences are SGHDT and YYEEEE. In DNA, the CDR3 is TGTGCCAGCAGCTTGGGGACCCTTGGGGAGACCCAGTACTTC. Its translation: CASSLGTLGETQYF.

V and J are TRBV4-2 and TRBJ2-7, with D possibly being TRBD2 (6 bases). The germline V gene encodes CDR1 LGHNA and CDR2 YNFKEQ. V was trimmed by 3 bases and J by 5 bases, leaving 11 bases between them. The CDR3 loop spans 13 amino acids. The CDR3 DNA is TGTGCCAGCAGCCAGATTAGCGGCCACGAGCAGTACTTC. Its protein is CASSQISGHEQYF.

The chain has TRBV20-1 and TRBJ2-7, with 7 nucleotides matching TRBD2. There are 13 residues in the CDR3. In germline, CDR1 is DFQATT, CDR2 SNEGSKA (reference sequence). The J segment lost 0 bases and the V segment lost 4 bases, leaving 3 bases of the junction unmatched. The CDR3 DNA reads as TGCAGTGCTATGGGGGGGAGCTCCTACGAGCAGTACTTC. Translating gives CSAMGGSSYEQYF.

This clonotype was counted a few times. The V and J genes are TRBV30 and TRBJ1-1; D is unclear. Germline-derived CDR1 and CDR2 are GTSNPN and SVGIG (reference sequence). With 8 bases removed from V and 7 bases from J, the gap between germline ends came to 20 bases. The CDR3 runs 13 residues. The CDR3 sequence: CASQRGNGIEAFF. CDR3 sequence (DNA): TGTGCCAGTCAAAGAGGGAACGGAATTGAAGCTTTCTTT. The full variable domain, in which reference TRBV30 and TRBJ1-1 provide the parts outside the CDR3, is SQTIHQWPATLVQPVGSPLSLECTVEGTSNPNLYWYRQAAGRGLQLLFYSVGIGQISSEVPQNLSASRPQDRQFILSSKKLLLSDSGFYLCASQRGNGIEAFFGQGTRLTVV.

This clonotype has ten or more counts. The chain has TRBV4-3 and TRBJ2-3; no clear D. The V gene lost 1 base and the J gene lost 1 base, with 9 bases spanning the gap. The germline CDR1 and CDR2 sequences are LGHNA and YSLEER. The CDR3 consists of 15 residues. The CDR3 reads CASSQVLGRTDTQYF. Here the CDR3 DNA reads TGCGCCAGCAGCCAAGTCCTGGGCCGCACAGATACGCAGTATTTT.

This clonotype was counted at least ten times. V is TRBV15 and J is TRBJ2-3; perhaps TRBD2 as D (6 bases). There are 14 residues in the CDR3. Trimming left V 3 bases short and J 2 bases short, with 9 bases between. In germline, CDR1 is LNHNV, CDR2 YYDKDF (reference sequence). The CDR3 DNA follows: TGTGCCACCAGCAGGACTAGTCTCACAGATACGCAGTATTTT. Amino acids: CATSRTSLTDTQYF.

Comment on this clonotype: As the CDR3 is not closed by the conserved phenylalanine or tryptophan, this likely results from a read error. J is TRBJ2-5 and V is TRBV25-1, with TRBD2 matching 11 bases. The CDR3 extends over 15 amino acids. Germline values: CDR1 MGHDK, CDR2 SYGVNS. The CDR3 bases are TGTGCGAGCAGTGAGACTAGCGGGGTTCGAGAGACCCAGTACTCC. This translates into CASSETSGVRETQYS.

The rearrangement links TRBV2 to TRBJ2-1; 11 bases match TRBD2. This CDR3 is built from 13 residues. Germline CDR1 SNHLY, CDR2 FYNNEI. The ends lost 8 bases at V and 6 bases at J; junction bases unmatched: 3. The CDR3 DNA follows: TGTGCCAGCTATAGCGGGGGGGGCAATGAGCAGTTCTTC. It is translated as CASYSGGGNEQFF.

This clonotype was seen a handful of times. The chain combines TRBV5-6 with TRBJ2-7, with 9 bases fitting TRBD1. The CDR3 loop spans 15 amino acids. Germline V gives CDR1 SGHDT, CDR2 YYEEEE. Trimming at V came to 5 bases and at J to 5 bases, leaving 11 bases not matched to a gene. The CDR3 sequence is CASRRDRDFLDEQYF. As DNA, the CDR3 is TGTGCCAGCAGGCGGGACAGGGACTTTTTGGACGAGCAGTACTTC.

This clonotype was picked up many times. The chain combines TRBV5-1 with TRBJ1-1, with a tentative D call TRBD1 (6 bases). The CDR3 contains 13 residues. CDR1 and CDR2 (germline): SGHRS, YFSETQ. V was trimmed by 0 bases and J by 7 bases, leaving 10 bases between them. This CDR3 is CASSLDREVEAFF. CDR3 nucleotide sequence: TGCGCCAGCAGCTTGGACAGGGAGGTTGAAGCTTTCTTT.

This clonotype was recorded at least ten times. The V and J genes are TRBV12-3 or TRBV12-4 and TRBJ1-2; D is unclear. CDR3 length: 13 residues. V lost 1 base and J 8 bases, leaving 11 bases between the germline ends. DNA of the CDR3: TGTGCCAGCAGTTTAGGAGGACCCTTGGGCTACACCTTC. It yields the protein CASSLGGPLGYTF.

This clonotype came up a few times. This CDR3 reads CASSLAIGGAGGYTF. In DNA form, the CDR3 reads TGCGCCAGCAGCTTGGCCATCGGAGGGGCGGGTGGCTACACCTTC. The rearrangement links TRBV5-1 to TRBJ1-2; D is possibly TRBD1 (5 bases). The CDR3 covers 15 residues. Trimming stripped 0 bases from V and 7 bases from J, with 16 bases between. Germline V CDR1 and CDR2: SGHRS, YFSETQ. Full variable domain (outside the CDR3, taken from reference TRBV5-1 and TRBJ1-2): KAGVTQTPRYLIKTRGQQVTLSCSPISGHRSVSWYQQTPGQGLQFLFEYFSETQRNKGNFPGRFSGRQFSNSRSEMNVSTLELGDSALYLCASSLAIGGAGGYTFGSGTRLTVV.

Note on this clonotype: A single base separates this from a much larger clone, so it may be a read error. The rearrangement joins TRBV12-3 or TRBV12-4 to TRBJ2-5, with D perhaps TRBD1 or TRBD2 (6 bases each). The CDR3 has 14 amino acids. Trimming shortened V by 7 bases and J by 2 bases, and 14 bases separated the two germline ends. The CDR3 loop is CASTWGASQETQYF. DNA of the CDR3: TGTGCCAGCACTTGGGGGGCAAGTCAAGAGACCCAGTACTTC.

This clonotype was detected only a few times. The rearrangement links TRBV27 to TRBJ2-7, with a possible D match to TRBD2 (5 bases). The CDR3 consists of 14 residues. Trimming stripped 5 bases from V and 1 base from J, with 12 bases between. Germline CDR1 MNHEY, CDR2 SMNVEV (reference sequence). This chain's CDR3 is CASSTLTGSYEQYF. CDR3 in DNA: TGTGCCAGCAGTACCCTCACGGGGTCCTACGAGCAGTACTTC.

This clonotype was counted only a few times. The V gene is TRBV5-1, the J gene TRBJ1-5; D is possibly TRBD1 (6 bases). The length of the CDR3 is 15 residues. V lost 1 base, J lost 5 bases, and 13 bases lay in between. Germline CDR1 reads SGHRS; CDR2 reads YFSETQ. CDR3 residues: CASSLFSGVDQPQHF. The CDR3 nucleotides are TGCGCCAGCAGCTTGTTCTCAGGGGTCGATCAGCCCCAGCATTTT.

The chain employs TRBV4-3 and TRBJ2-5; TRBD2 agrees at 13 bases. The CDR3 runs to 14 residues. In germline, CDR1 is LGHNA, CDR2 YSLEER. J was trimmed by 12 bases and V by 0 bases; bases with no gene match: 4. CDR3 nucleotides: TGCGCCAGCAGCCAAGAGACTAGCGGGGGGCCTAAGTACTTC. It encodes CASSQETSGGPKYF.

This chain uses TRBV6-5 with TRBJ2-7; unclear D gene. The length of the CDR3 is 15 residues. The germline V and J ends were trimmed by 2 bases and 0 bases, with 11 bases remaining between them. Germline loops: CDR1 MNHEY, CDR2 SVGAGI. The CDR3 is CASSYGRISSYEQYV. CDR3 coding DNA: TGTGCCAGCAGTTACGGGCGTATTTCCTCCTACGAGCAGTACGTC.

The V gene is TRBV4-1, the J gene TRBJ1-3, with unresolved D. Between the trimmed V and J ends, which lost 2 bases and 0 bases, there was a span of 8 bases. From germline, CDR1 is MGHRA and CDR2 YSYEKL. The CDR3 consists of 15 residues. In DNA, the CDR3 is TGCGCCAGCAGCCAATTGGGTCTCTCTGGAAACACCATATATTTT. Protein: CASSQLGLSGNTIYF.

This clonotype was detected only a few times. The gene calls are TRBV7-2 and TRBJ1-2, with 12 nucleotides matching TRBD1. The V segment lost 5 bases and the J segment 8 bases; nucleotides outside the gene matches: 9. This CDR3 spans 15 amino acids. Germline V gene lookup returns CDR1 SGHTA and CDR2 FQGNSA. The CDR3 DNA reads TGTGCCAGCAGCACTCGGGACAGGGGGCTGGGGGGCTACACCTTC. Translated: CASSTRDRGLGGYTF.

The sample holds a few counts of this clonotype. The chain is built from TRBV6-5 and TRBJ2-1; 8 nucleotides agree with TRBD2. The ends lost 2 bases at V and 9 bases at J; junction bases unmatched: 9. From germline, CDR1 is MNHEY and CDR2 SVGAGI. There are 15 residues in the CDR3. This chain's CDR3 is CASSYSPGGQGEQFF. DNA for the CDR3: TGTGCCAGCAGTTACAGCCCGGGGGGGCAGGGTGAGCAGTTCTTC.